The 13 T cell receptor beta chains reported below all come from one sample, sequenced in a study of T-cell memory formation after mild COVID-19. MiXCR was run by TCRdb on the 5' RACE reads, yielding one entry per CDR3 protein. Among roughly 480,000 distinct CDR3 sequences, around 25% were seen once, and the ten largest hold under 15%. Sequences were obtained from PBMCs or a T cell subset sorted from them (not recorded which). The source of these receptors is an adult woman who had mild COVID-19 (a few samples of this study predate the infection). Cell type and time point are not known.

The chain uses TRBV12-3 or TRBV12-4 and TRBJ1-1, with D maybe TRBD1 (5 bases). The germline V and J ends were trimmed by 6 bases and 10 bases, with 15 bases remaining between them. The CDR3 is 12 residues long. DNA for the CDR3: TGTGCCAGCAGCCGATCGACAGATCGAGCTTTCTTT. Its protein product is CASSRSTDRAFF.

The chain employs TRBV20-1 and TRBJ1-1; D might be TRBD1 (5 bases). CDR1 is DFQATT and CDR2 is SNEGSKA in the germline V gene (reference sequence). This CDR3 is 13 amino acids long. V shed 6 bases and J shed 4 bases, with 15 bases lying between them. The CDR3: CSAESGRGTEAFF. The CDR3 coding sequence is TGCAGTGCGGAGTCCGGTAGGGGCACTGAAGCTTTCTTT.

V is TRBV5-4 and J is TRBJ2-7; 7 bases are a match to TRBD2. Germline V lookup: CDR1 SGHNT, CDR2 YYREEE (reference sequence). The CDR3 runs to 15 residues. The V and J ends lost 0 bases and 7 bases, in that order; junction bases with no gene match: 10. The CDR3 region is CASSLAGPTGGEQYF. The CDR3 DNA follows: TGTGCCAGCAGCTTGGCCGGACCCACCGGGGGGGAGCAGTACTTC.

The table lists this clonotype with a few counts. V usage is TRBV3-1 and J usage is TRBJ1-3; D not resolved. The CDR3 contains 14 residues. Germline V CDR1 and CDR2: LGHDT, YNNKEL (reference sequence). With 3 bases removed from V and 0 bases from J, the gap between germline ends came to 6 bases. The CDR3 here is CASSQRSSGNTIYF. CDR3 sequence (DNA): TGTGCCAGCAGCCAGCGGAGCTCTGGAAACACCATATATTTT.

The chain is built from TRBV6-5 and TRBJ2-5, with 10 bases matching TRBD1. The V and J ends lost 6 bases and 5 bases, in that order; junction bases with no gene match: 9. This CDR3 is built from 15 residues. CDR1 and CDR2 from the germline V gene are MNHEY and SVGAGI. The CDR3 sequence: CASSPGTGAVETQYF. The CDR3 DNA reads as TGTGCCAGCAGCCCAGGGACAGGGGCGGTTGAGACCCAGTACTTC.

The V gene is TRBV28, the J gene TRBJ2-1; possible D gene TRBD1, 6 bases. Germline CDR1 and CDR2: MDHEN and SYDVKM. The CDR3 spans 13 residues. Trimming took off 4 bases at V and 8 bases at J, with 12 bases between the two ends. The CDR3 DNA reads TGTGCCAGCAGTTCCGGACAGAAGGATGAGCAGTTCTTC. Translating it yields CASSSGQKDEQFF.

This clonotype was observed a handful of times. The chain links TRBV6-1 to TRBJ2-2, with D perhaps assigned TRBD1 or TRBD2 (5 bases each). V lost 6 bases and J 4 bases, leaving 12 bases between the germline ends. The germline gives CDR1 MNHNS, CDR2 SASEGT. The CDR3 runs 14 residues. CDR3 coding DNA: TGTGCCAGCAGGAGGGGTCCGGCCACCGGGGAGCTGTTTTTT. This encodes CASRRGPATGELFF.

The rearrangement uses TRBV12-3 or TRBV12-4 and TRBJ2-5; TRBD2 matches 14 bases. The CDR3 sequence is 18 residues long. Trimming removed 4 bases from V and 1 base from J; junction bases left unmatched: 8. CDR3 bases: TGTGCCAGCAGTTCCGGGACTAGCGGGAGAGGGGGCCAAGAGACCCAGTACTTC. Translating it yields CASSSGTSGRGGQETQYF.

CDR3 sequence (DNA): TGTGCCAGCAGCCTAAGGAGTAGCGGGAGGGCCGGGTCCTACAATGAGCAGTTCTTC. Translating it yields CASSLRSSGRAGSYNEQFF. The V gene is TRBV6-2 or TRBV6-3, the J gene TRBJ2-1; 11 bases line up with TRBD2. This CDR3 contains 19 residues. Germline V gives CDR1 MNHEY, CDR2 SVGEGT. The V gene end was trimmed by 6 bases and the J gene end by 1 base; junction bases not matched to a gene: 14.

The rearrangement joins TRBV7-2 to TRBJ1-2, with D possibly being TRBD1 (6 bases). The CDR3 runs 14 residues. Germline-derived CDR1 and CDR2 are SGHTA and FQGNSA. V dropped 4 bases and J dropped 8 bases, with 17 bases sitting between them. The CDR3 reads CASSYMDSIGGYTF. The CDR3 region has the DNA TGTGCCAGCAGCTATATGGACAGTATAGGGGGCTACACCTTC.

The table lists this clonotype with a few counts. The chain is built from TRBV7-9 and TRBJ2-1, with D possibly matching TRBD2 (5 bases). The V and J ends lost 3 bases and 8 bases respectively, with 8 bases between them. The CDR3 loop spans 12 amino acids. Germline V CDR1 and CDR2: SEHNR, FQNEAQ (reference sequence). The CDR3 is CASSLSGHEQFF. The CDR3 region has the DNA TGTGCCAGCAGCTTGAGCGGTCATGAGCAGTTCTTC.

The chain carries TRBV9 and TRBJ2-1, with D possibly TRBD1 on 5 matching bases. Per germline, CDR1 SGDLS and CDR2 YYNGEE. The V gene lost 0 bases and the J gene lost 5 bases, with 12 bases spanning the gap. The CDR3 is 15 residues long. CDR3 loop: CASSVEGHPNNEQFF. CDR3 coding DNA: TGTGCCAGCAGCGTAGAAGGACATCCCAACAATGAGCAGTTCTTC.

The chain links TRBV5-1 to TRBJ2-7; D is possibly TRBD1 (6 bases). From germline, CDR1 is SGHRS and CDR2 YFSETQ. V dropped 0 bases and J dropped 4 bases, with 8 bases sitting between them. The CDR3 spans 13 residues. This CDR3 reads CASSLATGYEQYF. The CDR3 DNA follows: TGCGCCAGCAGCTTGGCGACAGGATACGAGCAGTACTTC.